This TCR beta chain was recorded in a study of T cell responses to AZD1222 COVID-19 vaccine. Study details: Pooled samples include second doses given at about 4 or 12 weeks.

The germline gives CDR1 SNHLY, CDR2 FYNNEI. V lost 2 bases to trimming and J lost 1 base, with 5 bases between them. The CDR3 has 13 amino acids. A word on this clone: Its specificity is unknown.

Assay used: immunoSEQ multiplex PCR; TCRdb lists only in-frame clones, some missing. Seen here are some 120,000 clones, 80% to 90% observed once, and the top ten hold about 1.6%. The study's findings and limits: Unmutated variant regions are reportedly targeted by nearly half of spike-specific TCRs. Spike-wide coverage was observed for vaccine-associated CD4 TCRs, with dominant responses at 160-218 and 743-854. White British donors predominated, females outnumbered males, and clonal diversity was possibly underestimated.

The TCR comes from an adult in good health. The sample was peripheral blood, taken on day 0 of AZD1222 vaccination. J is TRBJ1-1 and V is TRBV2, with D hard to call. This chain's CDR3 is CASSENPNTEAFF. CDR3 bases: TGTGCCAGCAGTGAAAACCCGAACACTGAAGCTTTCTTT. The whole variable domain, remainder taken from reference TRBV2 and TRBJ1-1, is EPEVTQTPSHQVTQMGQEVILRCVPISNHLYFYWYRQILGQKVEFLVSFYNNEISEKSEIFDDQFSVERPDGSNFTLKIRSTKLEDSAMYFCASSENPNTEAFFGQGTRLTVV.